Listed here are 4 T cell receptor beta chains from one sample, sequenced in a study of blood T cell repertoires in COVID-19. Repertoires were generated with immunoSEQ multiplex PCR, while TCRdb's copy carries only in-frame clones and drops some. This sample has roughly 110,000 clones, with around 84% found just once. The material sequenced was peripheral blood. These receptors were collected from a man aged 35 to 55 with acute or convalescent COVID-19.

This chain joins TRBV2 and TRBJ1-1, with D perhaps matching TRBD1 (6 bases). In germline, CDR1 is SNHLY, CDR2 FYNNEI. CDR3 length: 15 amino acids. V was clipped by 4 bases and J by 1 base, with 13 bases between them. The CDR3 DNA sequence: TGTGCCAGCAGTGCCCTCCGGGGGGCGAACACTGAAGCTTTCTTT. It encodes CASSALRGANTEAFF.

The V call is TRBV5-4, the J call TRBJ1-2; perhaps TRBD1 as D (5 bases). The length of the CDR3 is 15 residues. V lost 0 bases and J lost 3, with 12 bases in between. Germline lookup yields CDR1 SGHNT and CDR2 YYREEE (reference sequence). In DNA, the CDR3 is TGTGCCAGCAGCTTGGCGTCAGGGATCGACTATGGCTACACCTTC. It yields the protein CASSLASGIDYGYTF.

The CDR3 loop reads CAYKQGTNTIYF. CDR3 nucleotides: TGTGCCTATAAACAGGGAACTAACACCATATATTTT. The chain couples TRBV12-3 or TRBV12-4 to TRBJ1-3; possibly TRBD1 for D (6 bases). V lost 11 bases to trimming and J lost 7 bases, with 15 bases between them. CDR3 length equals 12 residues.

This chain joins TRBV7-2 and TRBJ2-7; 11 positions match TRBD2. This CDR3 contains 15 residues. Germline lookup yields CDR1 SGHTA and CDR2 FQGNSA. Unmatched junction bases numbered 6, after V lost 3 bases and J lost 5 bases. CDR3 region: CASSLSGTSGDEQYF. The CDR3 nucleotides are TGTGCCAGCAGCTTGTCCGGGACTAGCGGAGACGAGCAGTACTTC.